The source of this TCR beta chain is a study of vaccination and CD4 T cells after COVID-19. Study conclusions and caveats: For SARS-CoV-2-reactive clonotypes, the median went from about 20 to 38, a nonsignificant increase.

The Oncomine TCR Beta short-read assay was applied to DNA of cultured CD4+ T cells. The authors extracted genomic DNA from cultured CD4+ T cells. From the PCR reads, TCRdb called clonotypes with MiXCR, one entry per CDR3 protein. The profile shows roughly 3,400 distinct CDR3 sequences, more than 20% of them singletons. This clonotype was observed a few times. Its target is unknown. Treatment described: roughly 10-day PBMC culture with coronavirus spike peptide pools or control peptides (ViraFEST assay). Researchers collected the unexposed donor's CD4+ T cells before the COVID-19 pandemic (2011-2018). CDR3 length: 13 amino acids. Germline values: CDR1 DFQATT, CDR2 SNEGSKA (reference sequence). V lost 5 bases and J lost 0, with 8 bases in between.

The rearrangement uses TRBV20-1 and TRBJ2-1; the D gene is possibly TRBD1 (5 bases). What was sequenced was CD4+ T cells from blood, cultured in vitro. The TCR originated in a human donor in good health. The CDR3 DNA reads TGCAGTGCTCTGCAGGGCTCCTACAATGAGCAGTTCTTC. Translating gives CSALQGSYNEQFF.